These T cell receptor beta chains were read from a single sample in a study of response to subunit inactivated influenza vaccine. TCRdb re-analysed the RT-PCR reads in MiXCR, keeping a single row per CDR3 protein. The table has 650,000 to 800,000 distinct CDR3 sequences, approximately 15% seen once. This material consisted of PBMCs from blood, taken approximately 15 days before vaccination. The receptors shown here come from a man over 45 who received an inactivated influenza vaccine. CDR3s include the opening cysteine and the closing phenylalanine or tryptophan. The order of the fields is V gene, D gene, J gene, clone size, CDR3 protein, CDR3 DNA. A D gene is named only where the DNA matches it firmly. The size entry is marked missing in some rows and otherwise reads once, few, many or a size class.

v_gene: TRBV10-3; d_gene: TRBD2; j_gene: TRBJ2-7; abundance: NA; CDR3aa: CAISVAAGTSGPYEQYF; CDR3nt: TGTGCCATCAGTGTGGCGGCCGGGACTAGCGGTCCCTACGAGCAGTACTTC
v_gene: TRBV20-1; d_gene: TRBD2; j_gene: TRBJ2-3; abundance: few; CDR3aa: CSAASGRHTDTQYF; CDR3nt: TGCAGTGCTGCTAGCGGGCGGCACACAGATACGCAGTATTTT
v_gene: TRBV5-1; d_gene: TRBD2; j_gene: TRBJ2-7; abundance: NA; CDR3aa: CASSLYGGGPILGQYF; CDR3nt: TGCGCCAGCAGCTTGTATGGGGGAGGGCCGATTTTGGGGCAGTACTTC
v_gene: TRBV15; d_gene: TRBD1; j_gene: TRBJ2-3; abundance: NA; CDR3aa: CATSFRDRSTDTQYF; CDR3nt: TGTGCCACCAGCTTCAGGGACAGGAGCACAGATACGCAGTATTTT
v_gene: TRBV7-9; d_gene: TRBD1; j_gene: TRBJ1-5; abundance: few; CDR3aa: CASSLGTGATSNQPQHF; CDR3nt: TGTGCCAGCAGCTTAGGGACAGGGGCGACCAGCAATCAGCCCCAGCATTTT
v_gene: TRBV12-3/TRBV12-4; d_gene: NA; j_gene: TRBJ1-6; abundance: few; CDR3aa: CASSPRAYNSPLHF; CDR3nt: TGTGCCAGCAGTCCCCGGGCTTACAATTCACCCCTCCACTTT
v_gene: TRBV12-3/TRBV12-4; d_gene: TRBD2; j_gene: TRBJ2-1; abundance: NA; CDR3aa: CASSYRLAGVISYNEQFF; CDR3nt: TGTGCCAGCAGTTATAGGCTAGCGGGAGTAATCTCCTACAATGAGCAGTTCTTC
v_gene: TRBV3-1; d_gene: NA; j_gene: TRBJ2-1; abundance: few; CDR3aa: CASSLGAAINEQFF; CDR3nt: TGTGCCAGCAGCCTCGGGGCAGCGATCAATGAGCAGTTCTTC
v_gene: TRBV7-9; d_gene: TRBD2; j_gene: TRBJ2-7; abundance: NA; CDR3aa: CATSGTTGFYEQYF; CDR3nt: TGTGCCACCTCAGGGACTACCGGTTTTTACGAGCAGTACTTC
v_gene: TRBV29-1; d_gene: TRBD1; j_gene: TRBJ2-5; abundance: many; CDR3aa: CSVEDPRHPGGQYF; CDR3nt: TGCAGCGTTGAAGACCCCCGACACCCAGGGGGCCAGTACTTC
v_gene: TRBV3-1; d_gene: TRBD1; j_gene: TRBJ2-2; abundance: few; CDR3aa: CASNSGQGNTGELFF; CDR3nt: TGTGCCAGCAACTCGGGACAGGGGAACACCGGGGAGCTGTTTTTT
v_gene: TRBV5-1; d_gene: TRBD1; j_gene: TRBJ2-3; abundance: few; CDR3aa: CASSFRTGGTPRTDTQYF; CDR3nt: TGCGCCAGCAGCTTCCGGACAGGGGGCACCCCTCGCACAGATACGCAGTATTTT
v_gene: TRBV5-1; d_gene: NA; j_gene: TRBJ2-2; abundance: many; CDR3aa: CASSLGTTSNTGELFF; CDR3nt: TGCGCCAGCAGCTTGGGGACAACTAGCAACACCGGGGAGCTGTTTTTT
v_gene: TRBV20-1; d_gene: TRBD1; j_gene: TRBJ2-2; abundance: once; CDR3aa: CSARPIPGQGPLLPFPGELFF; CDR3nt: TGCAGTGCTAGACCCATTCCGGGACAGGGCCCCCTCTTGCCTTTCCCCGGGGAGCTGTTTTTT
v_gene: TRBV4-3; d_gene: NA; j_gene: TRBJ2-5; abundance: few; CDR3aa: CASSQVIRGGETQYF; CDR3nt: TGCGCCAGCAGCCAAGTCATCAGGGGAGGAGAGACCCAGTACTTC
v_gene: TRBV28; d_gene: TRBD1; j_gene: TRBJ1-1; abundance: NA; CDR3aa: CASSRPLGQLNTEAFF; CDR3nt: TGTGCCAGCAGTCGCCCCCTGGGACAGCTAAACACTGAAGCTTTCTTT
v_gene: TRBV20-1; d_gene: NA; j_gene: TRBJ1-1; abundance: NA; CDR3aa: CSASRGAGRTEAFF; CDR3nt: TGCAGTGCTAGTCGGGGGGCAGGGCGGACTGAAGCTTTCTTT
v_gene: TRBV14; d_gene: TRBD1; j_gene: TRBJ1-6; abundance: many; CDR3aa: CASSQETGVSPLHF; CDR3nt: TGTGCCAGCAGCCAAGAGACAGGGGTTTCACCCCTCCACTTT
v_gene: TRBV7-6; d_gene: NA; j_gene: TRBJ2-7; abundance: few; CDR3aa: CASSSAGTPSYEQYF; CDR3nt: TGTGCCAGCAGCTCGGCCGGGACTCCCAGCTACGAGCAGTACTTC
v_gene: TRBV28; d_gene: NA; j_gene: TRBJ2-7; abundance: NA; CDR3aa: CASSLASDLSYEQYF; CDR3nt: TGTGCCAGCAGTTTAGCTTCGGACCTCTCCTACGAGCAGTACTTC